The clone carrying this T cell receptor (beta chain) showed up just a few times. This entry is derived from a study of T-cell reconstitution after alpha-beta-depleted transplantation in children. Preparation of the TCRbeta library used unique molecular identifiers. TCRdb itself ran the PCR reads through MiXCR, one entry per CDR3 protein. The table shows some 500,000 distinct CDR3 sequences, with approximately 20% occurring only once. Germline CDR1 and CDR2: MNHEY and SMNVEV (reference sequence). The CDR3 runs to 16 residues. Trimming removed 2 bases from V and 5 bases from J; junction bases left unmatched: 11.

This sequence joins TRBV27 and TRBJ2-7; 8 bases are shared with TRBD1. Material: PBMCs from the stem cell graft donor, obtained from the stem cell graft. The clonotype was recovered from a human donor who donated a stem cell graft to a child with acute lymphoblastic leukemia. CDR3 nucleotides: TGTGCCAGCAGTTTAGCCCCCCGGACAGGGATTCACGAGCAGTACTTC. This encodes CASSLAPRTGIHEQYF.